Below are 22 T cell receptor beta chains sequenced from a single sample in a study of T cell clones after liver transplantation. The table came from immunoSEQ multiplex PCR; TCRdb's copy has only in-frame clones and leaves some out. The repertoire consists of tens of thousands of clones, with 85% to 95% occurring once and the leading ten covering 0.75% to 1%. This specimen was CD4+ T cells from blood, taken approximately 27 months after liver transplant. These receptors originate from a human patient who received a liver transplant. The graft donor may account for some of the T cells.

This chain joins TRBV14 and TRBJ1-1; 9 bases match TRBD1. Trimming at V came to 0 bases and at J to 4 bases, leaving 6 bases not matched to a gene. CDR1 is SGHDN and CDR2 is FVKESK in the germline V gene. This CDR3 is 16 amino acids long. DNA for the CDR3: TGTGCCAGCAGCCAAGATGGGGACAGGGAGTTCACTGAAGCTTTCTTT. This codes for CASSQDGDREFTEAFF.

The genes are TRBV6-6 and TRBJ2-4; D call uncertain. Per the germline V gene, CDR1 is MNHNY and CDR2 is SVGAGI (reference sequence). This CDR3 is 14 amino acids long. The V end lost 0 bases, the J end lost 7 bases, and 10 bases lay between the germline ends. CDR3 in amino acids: CASSYSRNENIQYF. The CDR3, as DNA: TGTGCCAGCAGTTACTCCAGAAATGAGAACATTCAGTACTTC.

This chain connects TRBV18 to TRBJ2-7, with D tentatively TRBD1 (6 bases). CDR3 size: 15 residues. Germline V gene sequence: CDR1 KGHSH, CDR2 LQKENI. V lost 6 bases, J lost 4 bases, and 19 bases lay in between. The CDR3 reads CASSAGTNPLYEQYF. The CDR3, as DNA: TGTGCCAGCTCTGCCGGGACAAATCCCCTATACGAGCAGTACTTC.

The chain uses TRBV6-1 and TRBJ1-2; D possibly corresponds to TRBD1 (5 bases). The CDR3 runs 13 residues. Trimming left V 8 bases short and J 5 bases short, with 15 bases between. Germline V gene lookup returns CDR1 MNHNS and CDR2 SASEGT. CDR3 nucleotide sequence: TGTGCCAGCGTGGAGAGCAGGGATTATGGCTACACCTTC. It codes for CASVESRDYGYTF.

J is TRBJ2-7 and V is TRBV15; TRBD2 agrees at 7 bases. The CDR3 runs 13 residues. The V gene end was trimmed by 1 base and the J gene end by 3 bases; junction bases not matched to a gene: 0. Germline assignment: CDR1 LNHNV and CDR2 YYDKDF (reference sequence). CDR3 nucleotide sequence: TGTGCCACCAGCAGAGGGACTAGCTACGAGCAGTACTTC. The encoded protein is CATSRGTSYEQYF.

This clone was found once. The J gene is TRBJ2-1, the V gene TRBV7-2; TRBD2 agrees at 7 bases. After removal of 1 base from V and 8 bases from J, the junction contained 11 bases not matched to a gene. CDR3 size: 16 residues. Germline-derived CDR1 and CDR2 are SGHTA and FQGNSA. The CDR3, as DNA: TGTGCCAGCAGCTTAGTCTCCTCCGGGAGGACGGATGAGCAGTTCTTC. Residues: CASSLVSSGRTDEQFF.

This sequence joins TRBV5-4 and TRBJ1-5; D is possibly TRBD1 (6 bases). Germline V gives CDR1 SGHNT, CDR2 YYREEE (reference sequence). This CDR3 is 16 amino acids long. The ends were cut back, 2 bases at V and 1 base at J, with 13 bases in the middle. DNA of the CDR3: TGTGCCAGCAGCTTATCTAGGGGGGCCAGCAATCAGCCCCAGCATTTT. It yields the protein CASSLSRGASNQPQHF.

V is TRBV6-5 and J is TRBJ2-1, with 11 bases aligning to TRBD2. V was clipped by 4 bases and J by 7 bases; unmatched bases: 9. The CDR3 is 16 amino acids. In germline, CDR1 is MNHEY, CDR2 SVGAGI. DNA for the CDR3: TGTGCCAGCAGTTTCCGGGTAGCGGGAGGGGGTAATGAGCAGTTCTTC. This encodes CASSFRVAGGGNEQFF.

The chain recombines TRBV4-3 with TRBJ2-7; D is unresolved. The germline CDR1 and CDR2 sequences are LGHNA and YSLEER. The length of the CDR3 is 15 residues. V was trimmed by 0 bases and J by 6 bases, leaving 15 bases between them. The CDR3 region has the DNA TGCGCCAGCAGCCAAGATGCTGGGCTTCCCGGCGAGCAGTACTTC. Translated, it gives CASSQDAGLPGEQYF.

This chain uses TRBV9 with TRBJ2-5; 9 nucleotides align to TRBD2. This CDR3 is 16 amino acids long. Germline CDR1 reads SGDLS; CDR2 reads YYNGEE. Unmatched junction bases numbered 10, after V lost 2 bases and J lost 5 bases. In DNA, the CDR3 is TGTGCCAGCAGCGTCGATATCCAAGCGGGAGGCGAGACCCAGTACTTC. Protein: CASSVDIQAGGETQYF.

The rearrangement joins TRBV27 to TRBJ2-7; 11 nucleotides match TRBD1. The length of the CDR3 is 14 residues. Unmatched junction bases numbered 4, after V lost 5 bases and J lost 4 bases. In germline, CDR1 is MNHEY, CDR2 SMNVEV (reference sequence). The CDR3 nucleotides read TGTGCCAGCAGTCGGACAGGGGGCAGGTACGAGCAGTACTTC. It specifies CASSRTGGRYEQYF.

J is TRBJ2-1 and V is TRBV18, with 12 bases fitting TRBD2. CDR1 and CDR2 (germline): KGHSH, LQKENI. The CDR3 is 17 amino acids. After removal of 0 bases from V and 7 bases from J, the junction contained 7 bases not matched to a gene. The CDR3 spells CASSPPRTSGTRNEQFF. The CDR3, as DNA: TGTGCCAGCTCACCACCGCGGACTAGCGGGACTCGGAATGAGCAGTTCTTC.

CDR3 loop: CASSLSMTGELFF. The CDR3 DNA is TGCGCCAGCAGCTTGAGTATGACCGGGGAGCTGTTTTTT. This chain uses TRBV5-1 with TRBJ2-2; unclear D gene. The CDR3 has 13 amino acids. Per the germline V gene, CDR1 is SGHRS and CDR2 is YFSETQ. Trimming removed 1 base from V and 5 bases from J, with 6 bases in between.

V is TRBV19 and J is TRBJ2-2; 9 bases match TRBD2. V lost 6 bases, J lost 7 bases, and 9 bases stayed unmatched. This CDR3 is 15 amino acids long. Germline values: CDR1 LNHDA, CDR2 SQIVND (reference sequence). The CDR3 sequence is CASRVAGDIVGELFF. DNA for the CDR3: TGTGCCAGTAGAGTAGCGGGAGATATAGTCGGGGAGCTGTTTTTT.

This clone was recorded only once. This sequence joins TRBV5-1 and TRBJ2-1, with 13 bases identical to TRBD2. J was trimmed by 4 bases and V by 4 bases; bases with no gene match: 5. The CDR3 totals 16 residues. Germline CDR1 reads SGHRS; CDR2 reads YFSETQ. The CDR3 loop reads CASSVGLAGLYNEQFF. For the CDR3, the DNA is TGCGCCAGCAGCGTGGGACTAGCGGGATTGTACAATGAGCAGTTCTTC.

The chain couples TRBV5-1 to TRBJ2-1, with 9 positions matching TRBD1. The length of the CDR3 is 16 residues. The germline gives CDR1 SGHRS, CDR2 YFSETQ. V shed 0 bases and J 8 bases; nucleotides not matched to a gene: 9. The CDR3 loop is CASSLGGTGPGDEQFF. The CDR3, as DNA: TGCGCCAGCAGCTTGGGCGGGACAGGGCCTGGCGATGAGCAGTTCTTC.

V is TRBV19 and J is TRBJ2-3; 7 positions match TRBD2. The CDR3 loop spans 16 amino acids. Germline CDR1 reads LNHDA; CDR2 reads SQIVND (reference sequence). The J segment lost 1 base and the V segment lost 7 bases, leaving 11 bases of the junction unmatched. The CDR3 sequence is CASTLRGEVGTDTQYF. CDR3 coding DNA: TGTGCCAGTACCCTCCGGGGGGAGGTGGGCACAGATACGCAGTATTTT.

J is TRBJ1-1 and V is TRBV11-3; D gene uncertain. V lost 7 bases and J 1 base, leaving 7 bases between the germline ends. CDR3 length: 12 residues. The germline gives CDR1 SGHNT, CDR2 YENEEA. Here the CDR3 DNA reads TGTGCCAGCAATGGGGAGAACACTGAAGCTTTCTTT. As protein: CASNGENTEAFF. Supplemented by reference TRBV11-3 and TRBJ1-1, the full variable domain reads EAGVVQSPRYKIIEKKQPVAFWCNPISGHNTLYWYLQNLGQGPELLIRYENEEAVDDSQLPKDRFSAERLKGVDSTLKIQPAELGDSAVYLCASNGENTEAFFGQGTRLTVV.

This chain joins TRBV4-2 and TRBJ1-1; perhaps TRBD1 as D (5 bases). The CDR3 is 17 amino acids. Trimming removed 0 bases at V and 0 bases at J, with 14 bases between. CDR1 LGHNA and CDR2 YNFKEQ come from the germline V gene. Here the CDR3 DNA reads TGTGCCAGCAGCCAAGATTTAGGGGTGTTCATGAACACTGAAGCTTTCTTT. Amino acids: CASSQDLGVFMNTEAFF.

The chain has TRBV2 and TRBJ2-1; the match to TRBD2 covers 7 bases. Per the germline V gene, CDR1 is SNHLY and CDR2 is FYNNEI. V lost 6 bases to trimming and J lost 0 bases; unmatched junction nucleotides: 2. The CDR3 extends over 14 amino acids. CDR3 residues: CASSERDSYNEQFF. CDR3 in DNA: TGTGCCAGCAGCGAGCGGGACTCCTACAATGAGCAGTTCTTC.

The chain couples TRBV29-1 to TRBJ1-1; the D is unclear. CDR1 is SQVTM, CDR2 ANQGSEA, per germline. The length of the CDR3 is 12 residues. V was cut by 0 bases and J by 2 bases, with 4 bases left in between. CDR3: CSVEEGNTEAFF. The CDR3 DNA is TGCAGCGTTGAAGAAGGCAACACTGAAGCTTTCTTT.

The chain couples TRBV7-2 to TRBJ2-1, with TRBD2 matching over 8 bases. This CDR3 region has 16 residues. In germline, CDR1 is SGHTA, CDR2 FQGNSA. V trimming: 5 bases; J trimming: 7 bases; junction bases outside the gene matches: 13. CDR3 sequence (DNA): TGTGCCAGCAGCGCCCGGGGCAGCGGGAGAGCTAATGAGCAGTTCTTC. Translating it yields CASSARGSGRANEQFF.